A selection of T cell receptor beta chains follows, all from one sample in a study of patients and donors after allogeneic stem cell transplantation. TCRdb re-called the RT-PCR reads with MiXCR, one entry per CDR3 protein. The sample has 900,000 to 1,000,000 distinct CDR3 sequences, around 17% seen once. Sequencing was performed on blood, either unsorted or a sorted T cell fraction (not recorded which). Source of these receptors: a human donor who was either an allogeneic HSCT recipient or a stem cell or donor lymphocyte infusion donor (not recorded which). It is not recorded whose cells these are; they may come from a transplant donor. The CDR3 runs from the conserved cysteine through the conserved F or W. The D gene is left open where the match is weak. Clone size is given for some rows only: seen once, a few or many times, or a class if the clone is expanded.

TRBJ1-3 | TRBV20-1 | few | TRBD1 | 14 | TGCAGTGCTAGGACAGGGGGCACTGGAAACACCATATATTTT | CSARTGGTGNTIYF
TRBJ1-2 | TRBV12-3/TRBV12-4 | NA | NA | 15 | TGTGCCAGCAAATTCAATTCCGCTCCGGGGAGTGGCTACACCTTC | CASKFNSAPGSGYTF
TRBJ2-5 | TRBV24-1 | NA | NA | 15 | TGTGCCACCAGTAGTCCCTCTATGGTCCAAGAGACCCAGTACTTC | CATSSPSMVQETQYF
TRBJ2-7 | TRBV6-1 | many | NA | 15 | TGTGCCAGCAGTACCTGGTCAGTCCTAGGGTCCGAGCAGTACTTC | CASSTWSVLGSEQYF
TRBJ1-2 | TRBV4-1 | NA | NA | 14 | TGCGCCAGCAGCCAACTCCCGGTCCCATATGGCTACACCTTC | CASSQLPVPYGYTF
TRBJ2-1 | TRBV6-1 | NA | NA | 13 | TGTGCCAGCACTTCGGGACTGAACAATGAGCAGTTCTTC | CASTSGLNNEQFF
TRBJ2-7 | TRBV10-3 | few | NA | 14 | TGTGCCATCAGGGCCGGGACTGGGACCTACGAGCAGTACTTC | CAIRAGTGTYEQYF
TRBJ2-1 | TRBV5-1 | NA | TRBD1 | 15 | TGCGCCAGCAGCTTGGACGGGACAGCTTACAATGAGCAGTTCTTC | CASSLDGTAYNEQFF
TRBJ2-1 | TRBV9 | NA | TRBD1 | 15 | TGTGCCAGCAGCTCTAACCGGGACAGGCCCAATGAGCAGTTCTTC | CASSSNRDRPNEQFF
TRBJ1-2 | TRBV12-3/TRBV12-4 | NA | NA | 14 | TGTGCCAGCTGCCGGATGGCAGGGGTCTTTGGCTACACCTTC | CASCRMAGVFGYTF
TRBJ2-7 | TRBV12-3/TRBV12-4 | many | NA | 15 | TGTGCCAGCAGTTTCAGAGGGGCCGCGCCCTACGAGCAGTACTTC | CASSFRGAAPYEQYF
TRBJ1-5 | TRBV6-1 | NA | NA | 11 | TGTGCCAGCAGTGATCGTCAGCCCCAGCATTTT | CASSDRQPQHF
TRBJ2-7 | TRBV20-1 | NA | TRBD2 | 18 | TGCAGTGCTAGAGATCGCCTCGGGGGGGCTCCGAGCTCCTACGAGCAGTACTTC | CSARDRLGGAPSSYEQYF
TRBJ2-1 | TRBV12-3/TRBV12-4 | many | TRBD1 | 15 | TGTGCCAGCAGTCGAATCCGGGACAGATACAATGAGCAGTTCTTC | CASSRIRDRYNEQFF
TRBJ1-4 | TRBV20-1 | few | TRBD1 | 14 | TGCAGTGCTTACCAGACAGGGAGACGTGAAAAACTGTTTTTT | CSAYQTGRREKLFF
TRBJ2-1 | TRBV18 | NA | TRBD2 | 15 | TGTGCCAGCTCCCCCAAGCGGATGGGTAGCGGGAGAGAGTTCTTC | CASSPKRMGSGREFF
TRBJ2-5 | TRBV7-8 | few | TRBD1 | 18 | TGTGCCAGCAGCCTACATTCTATAACCAGGACAGGGAAAGAGACCCAGTACTTC | CASSLHSITRTGKETQYF
TRBJ1-2 | TRBV20-1 | few | TRBD1 | 14 | TGCAGTGCTACCGGGACAGGGGTGTTTTATGGCTACACCTTC | CSATGTGVFYGYTF
TRBJ1-1 | TRBV9 | few | NA | 15 | TGTGCCAGCAGCGTATCTGGACGCCTGAACACTGAAGCTTTCTTT | CASSVSGRLNTEAFF
TRBJ1-1 | TRBV7-2 | NA | NA | 14 | TGTGCCAGCAGCTTAAGGGTTCTAAACACTGAAGCTTTCTTT | CASSLRVLNTEAFF
TRBJ2-3 | TRBV7-6 | NA | TRBD2 | 14 | TGTGCCAGCAGCGGACTAGCAGGCACAGATACGCAGTATTTT | CASSGLAGTDTQYF
TRBJ2-3 | TRBV7-3 | few | NA | 15 | TGTGCCAGCAGCTTAACTCGGCAGGGACGAGATACGCAGTATTTT | CASSLTRQGRDTQYF
TRBJ2-3 | TRBV7-3 | NA | NA | 13 | TGTGCCAGCAGCCCTCTGCTACCAGATACGCAGTATTTT | CASSPLLPDTQYF
TRBJ2-5 | TRBV6-1 | NA | TRBD2 | 15 | TGTGCCAGCAGTGAAAAGCGGGGGGGCGTGGAGACCCAGTACTTC | CASSEKRGGVETQYF
TRBJ2-1 | TRBV5-4 | NA | TRBD2 | 13 | TGTGCCTTCCACGGGACTAGTAAACTTGAGCAGTTCTTC | CAFHGTSKLEQFF
TRBJ2-5 | TRBV7-9 | NA | NA | 15 | TGTGCCAGCAGCTCGAGGGACCCCTCAGCAGAGACCCAGTACTTC | CASSSRDPSAETQYF
TRBJ2-1 | TRBV20-1 | few | NA | 14 | TGCAGTGCTAGTGGCAGGATGAACTACAATGAGCAGTTCTTC | CSASGRMNYNEQFF
TRBJ1-6 | TRBV20-1 | NA | NA | 16 | TGCAGTGCTAGGGGGGGGCGAGGGATCTTAAATTCACCCCTCCACTTT | CSARGGRGILNSPLHF
TRBJ1-1 | TRBV7-2 | few | NA | 14 | TGTGCCAGCAGCCCCTTCCTAAGGGACACTGAAGCTTTCTTT | CASSPFLRDTEAFF
TRBJ2-3 | TRBV10-3 | NA | TRBD2 | 15 | TGTGCCATCACCCGGACTAGCGGGGGAGCAGATACGCAGTATTTT | CAITRTSGGADTQYF
TRBJ2-1 | TRBV7-9 | NA | TRBD2 | 16 | TGTGCCAGCAGCTTTCGTGACAGCGGGAGGGCGGATGAGCAGTTCTTC | CASSFRDSGRADEQFF
TRBJ1-1 | TRBV6-5 | few | NA | 15 | TGTGCCAGCAGTTACTCCCTCTCGGTGGGCACTGAAGCTTTCTTT | CASSYSLSVGTEAFF
TRBJ1-2 | TRBV7-9 | NA | NA | 13 | TGTGCCAGCAGCCCAATAGGGGGAGATGGCTACACCTTC | CASSPIGGDGYTF
TRBJ1-3 | TRBV4-1 | few | NA | 16 | TGCGCCAGCAGCCAGGGGGACTGGCCTCTCGGAAACACCATATATTTT | CASSQGDWPLGNTIYF
TRBJ1-5 | TRBV5-1 | many | TRBD1 | 15 | TGTGCCAGCAGTTCCGGGACAGGGGGCGGTCAGCCCCAGCATTTT | CASSSGTGGGQPQHF
TRBJ2-7 | TRBV18 | few | NA | 13 | TGTGCCAGCTCACCAACCACATTCTACGAGCAGTACTTC | CASSPTTFYEQYF
TRBJ1-4 | TRBV2 | NA | TRBD1 | 14 | TGTGCCAGCCGTGGGACAGGGTTTGGAGAAAAACTGTTTTTT | CASRGTGFGEKLFF
TRBJ2-2 | TRBV7-3 | few | NA | 13 | TGTGCCAGCAGCCTCAATCATGTCGGGGAGCTGTTTTTT | CASSLNHVGELFF